This T cell receptor (beta chain) was sequenced in a study of blood T cell repertoires in COVID-19. The overall study: There were acute and convalescent COVID-19 samples, and they came from the United States, Italy and Spain. PBMCs, B-cell-depleted T cells, or T cells provided the cDNA or gDNA that made up the material.

CDR1 is SGHAT and CDR2 is FQNNGV in the germline V gene. The germline V and J ends were trimmed by 4 bases and 9 bases, with 9 bases remaining between them. CDR3 length: 11 residues. How the authors handled the data: Estimation of nucleated cell counts was performed using reference gene primer amplification. The table came from immunoSEQ multiplex PCR; TCRdb's copy has only in-frame clones and leaves some out. The V and J calls and clone size come from that table; D and trimming were worked out from the DNA. The table records 130,000 or so clones, 88% of them present only once. The chain joins TRBV11-2 to TRBJ2-5; D is ambiguous. This receptor was taken from a woman aged 55-75 years with acute or convalescent COVID-19. The specimen was peripheral blood. The CDR3 nucleotides read TGTGCCAGCAGCTCCGCTGGAGCCCAGTACTTC. The encoded protein is CASSSAGAQYF.